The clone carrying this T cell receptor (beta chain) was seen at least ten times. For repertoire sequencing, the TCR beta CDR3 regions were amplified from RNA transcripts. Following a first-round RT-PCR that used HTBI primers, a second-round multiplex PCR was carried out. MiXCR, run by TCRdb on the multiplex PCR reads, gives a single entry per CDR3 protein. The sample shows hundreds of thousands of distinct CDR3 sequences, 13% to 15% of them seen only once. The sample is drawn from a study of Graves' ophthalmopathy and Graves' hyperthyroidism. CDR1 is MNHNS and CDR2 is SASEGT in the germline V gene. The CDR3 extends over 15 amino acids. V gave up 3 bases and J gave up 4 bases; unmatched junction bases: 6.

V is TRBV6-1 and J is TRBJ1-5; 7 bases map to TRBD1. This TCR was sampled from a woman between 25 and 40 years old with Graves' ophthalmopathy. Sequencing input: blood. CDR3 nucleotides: TGTGCCAGCAGTGAGAGGGGACAGAAAAATCAGCCCCAGCATTTT. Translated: CASSERGQKNQPQHF.